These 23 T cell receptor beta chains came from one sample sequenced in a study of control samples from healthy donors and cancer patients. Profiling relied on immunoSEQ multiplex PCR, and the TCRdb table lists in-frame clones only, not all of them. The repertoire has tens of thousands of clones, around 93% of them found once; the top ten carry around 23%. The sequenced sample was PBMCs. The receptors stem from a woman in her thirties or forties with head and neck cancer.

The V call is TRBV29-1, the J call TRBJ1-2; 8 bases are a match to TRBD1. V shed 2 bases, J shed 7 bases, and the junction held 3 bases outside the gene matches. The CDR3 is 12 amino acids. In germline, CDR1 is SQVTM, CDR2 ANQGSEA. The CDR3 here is CSVETGGGGYTF. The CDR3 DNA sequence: TGCAGCGTTGAAACAGGGGGGGGTGGCTACACCTTC.

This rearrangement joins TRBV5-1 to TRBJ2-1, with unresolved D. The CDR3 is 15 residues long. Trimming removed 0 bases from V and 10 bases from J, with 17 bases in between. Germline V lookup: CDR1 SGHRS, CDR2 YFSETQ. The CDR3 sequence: CASSLGLDPTQEQFF. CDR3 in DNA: TGCGCCAGCAGCTTGGGTCTGGACCCAACCCAGGAGCAGTTCTTC.

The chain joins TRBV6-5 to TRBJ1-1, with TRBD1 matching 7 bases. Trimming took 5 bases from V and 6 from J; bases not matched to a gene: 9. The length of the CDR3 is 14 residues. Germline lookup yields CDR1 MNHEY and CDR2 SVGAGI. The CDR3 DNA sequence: TGTGCCAGCAGTCGAACAGGGGAAGGCGCTGAAGCTTTCTTT. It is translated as CASSRTGEGAEAFF.

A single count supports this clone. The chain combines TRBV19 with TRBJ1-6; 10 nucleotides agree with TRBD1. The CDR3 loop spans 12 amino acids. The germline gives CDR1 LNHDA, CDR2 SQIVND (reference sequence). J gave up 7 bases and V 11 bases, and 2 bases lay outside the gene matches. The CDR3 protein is CAAGQGNSPLHF. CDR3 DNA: TGTGCCGCGGGACAGGGGAATTCACCCCTCCACTTT.

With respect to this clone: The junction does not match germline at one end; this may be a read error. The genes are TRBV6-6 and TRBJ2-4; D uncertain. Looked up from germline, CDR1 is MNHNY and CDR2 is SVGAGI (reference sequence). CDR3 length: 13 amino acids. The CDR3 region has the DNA TGTGCCTGTTCTTATTCTGCCAAAAACACTCAGTACTTC. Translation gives CACSYSAKNTQYF.

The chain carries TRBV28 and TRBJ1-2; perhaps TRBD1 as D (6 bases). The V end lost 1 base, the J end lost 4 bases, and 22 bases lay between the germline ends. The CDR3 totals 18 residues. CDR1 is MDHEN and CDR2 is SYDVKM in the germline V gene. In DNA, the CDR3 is TGTGCCAGCAGTTTATACCAGGGGATCTCAAATCCGGGCTATGGCTACACCTTC. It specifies CASSLYQGISNPGYGYTF.

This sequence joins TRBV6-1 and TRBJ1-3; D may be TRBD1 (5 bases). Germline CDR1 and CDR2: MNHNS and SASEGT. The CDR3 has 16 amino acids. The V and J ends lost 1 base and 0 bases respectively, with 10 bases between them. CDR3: CASSEGGASSGNTIYF. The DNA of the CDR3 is TGTGCCAGCAGTGAAGGCGGGGCCAGCTCTGGAAACACCATATATTTT.

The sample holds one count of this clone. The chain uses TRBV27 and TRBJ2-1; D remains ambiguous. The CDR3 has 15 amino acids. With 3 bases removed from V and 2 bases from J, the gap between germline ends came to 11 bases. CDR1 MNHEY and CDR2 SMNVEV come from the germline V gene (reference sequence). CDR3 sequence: CASSLIEAAYNEQFF. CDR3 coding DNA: TGTGCCAGCAGTTTGATAGAGGCTGCCTACAATGAGCAGTTCTTC.

The CDR3 DNA follows: TGTGCCAGCAGCCCCAGACTAGCGAGGGAGACCCAGTACTTC. Protein: CASSPRLARETQYF. The chain carries TRBV7-8 and TRBJ2-5, with 8 bases aligning to TRBD2. CDR3 length: 14 amino acids. CDR1 and CDR2 (germline): SGHVS, FQNEAQ. With V trimmed by 5 bases and J by 5 bases, 7 bases remained unmatched.

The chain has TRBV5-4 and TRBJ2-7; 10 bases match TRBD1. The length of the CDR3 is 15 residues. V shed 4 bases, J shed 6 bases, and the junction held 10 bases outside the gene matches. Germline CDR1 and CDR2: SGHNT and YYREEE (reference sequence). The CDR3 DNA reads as TGTGCCAGCAGCAATGACAGGGGGCAACTAAGCGAGCAGTACTTC. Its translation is CASSNDRGQLSEQYF.

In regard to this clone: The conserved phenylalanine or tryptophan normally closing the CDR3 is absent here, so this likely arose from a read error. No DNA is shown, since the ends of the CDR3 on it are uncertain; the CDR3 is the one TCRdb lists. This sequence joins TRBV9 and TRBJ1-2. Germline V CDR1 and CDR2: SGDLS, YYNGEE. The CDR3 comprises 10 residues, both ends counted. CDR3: CASSVVTRPL.

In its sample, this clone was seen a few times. CDR3 nucleotides: TGTGCCAGCAGCGCGTGGGGGACAGGGGTGTCCTCTGGGGCCAACGTCCTGACTTTC. Translation: CASSAWGTGVSSGANVLTF. The rearrangement uses TRBV6-4 and TRBJ2-6; 10 bases match TRBD1. Trimming cost V 6 bases and J 0 bases; bases outside gene matches: 11. From germline, CDR1 is MRHNA and CDR2 SNTAGT. This CDR3 comprises 19 residues.

The CDR3 is CASSWDSGSGANVLTF. Here the CDR3 DNA reads TGCGCCAGCAGCTGGGACAGTGGATCTGGGGCCAACGTCCTGACTTTC. The gene calls are TRBV5-1 and TRBJ2-6, with TRBD1 matching over 7 bases. The CDR3 runs 16 residues. CDR1 SGHRS and CDR2 YFSETQ come from the germline V gene. V gave up 3 bases and J gave up 1 base; unmatched junction bases: 4.

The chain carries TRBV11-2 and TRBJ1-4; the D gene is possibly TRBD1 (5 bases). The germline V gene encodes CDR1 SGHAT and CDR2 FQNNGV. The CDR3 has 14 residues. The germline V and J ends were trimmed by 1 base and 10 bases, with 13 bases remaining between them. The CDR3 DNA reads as TGTGCCAGCAGCTTAGTTGGGGGAGGGAGAAAACTGTTTTTT. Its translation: CASSLVGGGRKLFF.

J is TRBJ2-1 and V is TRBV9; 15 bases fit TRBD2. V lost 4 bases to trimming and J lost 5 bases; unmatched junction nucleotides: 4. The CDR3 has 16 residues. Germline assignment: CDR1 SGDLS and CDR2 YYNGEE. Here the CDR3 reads CASSRWTSGGDNEQFF. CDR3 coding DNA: TGTGCCAGCAGCCGTTGGACTAGCGGGGGGGACAATGAGCAGTTCTTC. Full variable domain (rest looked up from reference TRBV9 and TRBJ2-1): DSGVTQTPKHLITATGQRVTLRCSPRSGDLSVYWYQQSLDQGLQFLIQYYNGEERAKGNILERFSAQQFPDLHSELNLSSLELGDSALYFCASSRWTSGGDNEQFFGPGTRLTVL.

The CDR3 is CASSLVGTSGSGETQYF. The CDR3 DNA reads TGCGCCAGCAGCTTGGTAGGGACTAGCGGGAGTGGAGAGACCCAGTACTTC. This sequence joins TRBV5-1 and TRBJ2-5; 14 nucleotides line up with TRBD2. The CDR3 covers 17 residues. With V trimmed by 0 bases and J by 4 bases, 5 bases remained unmatched. Germline CDR1 and CDR2: SGHRS and YFSETQ.

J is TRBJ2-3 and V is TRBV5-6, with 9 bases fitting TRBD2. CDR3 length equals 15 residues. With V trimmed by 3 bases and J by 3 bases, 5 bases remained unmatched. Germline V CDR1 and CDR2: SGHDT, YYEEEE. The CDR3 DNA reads TGTGCCAGCAGCTCGCGGGGGGGCGCGACAGATACGCAGTATTTT. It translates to CASSSRGGATDTQYF.

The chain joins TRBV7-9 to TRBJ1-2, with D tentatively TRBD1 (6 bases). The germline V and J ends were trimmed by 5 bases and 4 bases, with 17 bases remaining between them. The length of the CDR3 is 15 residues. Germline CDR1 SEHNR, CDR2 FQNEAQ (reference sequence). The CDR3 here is CASSPRTVNPYGYTF. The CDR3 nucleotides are TGTGCCAGCAGCCCCCGGACAGTCAACCCCTATGGCTACACCTTC.

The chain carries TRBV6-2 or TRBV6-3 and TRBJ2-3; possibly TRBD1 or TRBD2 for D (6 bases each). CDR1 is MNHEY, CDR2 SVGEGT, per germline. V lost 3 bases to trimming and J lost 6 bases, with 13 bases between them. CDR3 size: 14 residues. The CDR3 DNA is TGTGCCAGCAGTTATAGAGTCGGGGGCGATACGCAGTATTTT. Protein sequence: CASSYRVGGDTQYF.

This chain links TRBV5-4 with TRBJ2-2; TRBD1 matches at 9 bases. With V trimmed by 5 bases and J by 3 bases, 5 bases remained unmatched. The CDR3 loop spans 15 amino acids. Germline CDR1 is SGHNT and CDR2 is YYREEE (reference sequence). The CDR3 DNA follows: TGTGCCAGCAGGATGACAGGGGGGGACACCGGGGAGCTGTTTTTT. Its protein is CASRMTGGDTGELFF.

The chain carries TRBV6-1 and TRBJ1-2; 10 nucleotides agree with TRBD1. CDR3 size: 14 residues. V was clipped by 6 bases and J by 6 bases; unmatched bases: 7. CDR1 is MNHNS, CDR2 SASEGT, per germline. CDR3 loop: CASRERTGGHGYTF. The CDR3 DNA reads TGTGCCAGCAGAGAACGGACAGGGGGGCATGGCTACACCTTC.

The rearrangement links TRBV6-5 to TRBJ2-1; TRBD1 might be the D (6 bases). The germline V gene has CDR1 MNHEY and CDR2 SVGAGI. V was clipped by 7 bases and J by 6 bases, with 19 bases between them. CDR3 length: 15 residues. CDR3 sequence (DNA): TGTGCCAGCACCGGGCGGCAGGGGACCCTCAATGAGCAGTTCTTC. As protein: CASTGRQGTLNEQFF.

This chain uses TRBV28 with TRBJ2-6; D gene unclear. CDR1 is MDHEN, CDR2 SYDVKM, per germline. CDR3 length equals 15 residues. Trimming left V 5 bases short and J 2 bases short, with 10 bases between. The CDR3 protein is CASSPRTAGANVLTF. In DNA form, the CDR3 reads TGTGCCAGCAGTCCCCGGACGGCTGGGGCCAACGTCCTGACTTTC. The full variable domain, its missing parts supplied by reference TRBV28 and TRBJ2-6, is DVKVTQSSRYLVKRTGEKVFLECVQDMDHENMFWYRQDPGLGLRLIYFSYDVKMKEKGDIPEGYSVSREKKERFSLILESASTNQTSMYLCASSPRTAGANVLTFGAGSRLTVL.